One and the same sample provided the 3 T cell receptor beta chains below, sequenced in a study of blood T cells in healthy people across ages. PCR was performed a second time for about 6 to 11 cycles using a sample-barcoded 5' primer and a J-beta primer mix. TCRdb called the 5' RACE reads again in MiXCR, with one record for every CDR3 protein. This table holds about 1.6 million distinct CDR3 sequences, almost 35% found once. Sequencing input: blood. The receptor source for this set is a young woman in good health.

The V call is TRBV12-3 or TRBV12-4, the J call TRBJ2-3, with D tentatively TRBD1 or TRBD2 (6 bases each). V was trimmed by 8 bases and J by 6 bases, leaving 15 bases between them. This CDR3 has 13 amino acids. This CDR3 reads CASQVGGADTQYF. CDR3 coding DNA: TGTGCCAGCCAGGTGGGGGGCGCGGATACGCAGTATTTT.

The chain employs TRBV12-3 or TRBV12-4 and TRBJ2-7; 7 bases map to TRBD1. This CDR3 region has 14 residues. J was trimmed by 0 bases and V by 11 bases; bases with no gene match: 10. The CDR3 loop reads CAGAPTGSSYEQYF. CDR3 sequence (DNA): TGTGCCGGCGCACCGACAGGGAGCTCCTACGAGCAGTACTTC.

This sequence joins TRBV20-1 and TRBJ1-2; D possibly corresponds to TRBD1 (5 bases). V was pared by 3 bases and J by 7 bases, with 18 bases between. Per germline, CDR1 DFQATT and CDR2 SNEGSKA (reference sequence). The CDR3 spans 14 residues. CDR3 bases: TGCAGTGCTAGGCCAAGCGGGGGGGGACTTGGCTACACCTTC. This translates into CSARPSGGGLGYTF.